This TCR beta chain comes out of a study of immune evolution from preneoplasia to lung adenocarcinoma. General study findings and limits: Top clone frequencies peaked in normal lung, apparently declining through invasive adenocarcinoma.

The method was immunoSEQ multiplex PCR; TCRdb's version includes in-frame clones alone and lacks a portion of them. The table records some 9,800 clones, 88% of them present only once. Macro-dissection enriched premalignant or tumor cells before nucleic acid extraction. Remarks on this clone: Its antigen is currently unknown.

The length of the CDR3 is 12 residues. Germline loops: CDR1 SEHNR, CDR2 FQNEAQ (reference sequence). The germline V and J ends were trimmed by 8 bases and 1 base, with 8 bases remaining between them. The receptor's source is a person aged 70 to 85 with invasive lung adenocarcinoma. Some clones in this sample may be carry-over from other donors' samples. The genes are TRBV7-9 and TRBJ1-1; no clear D gene. The specimen was FFPE invasive lung adenocarcinoma tissue. The CDR3 here is CASPPENTEAFF. The CDR3 nucleotides are TGTGCCAGCCCCCCCGAGAACACTGAAGCTTTCTTT.